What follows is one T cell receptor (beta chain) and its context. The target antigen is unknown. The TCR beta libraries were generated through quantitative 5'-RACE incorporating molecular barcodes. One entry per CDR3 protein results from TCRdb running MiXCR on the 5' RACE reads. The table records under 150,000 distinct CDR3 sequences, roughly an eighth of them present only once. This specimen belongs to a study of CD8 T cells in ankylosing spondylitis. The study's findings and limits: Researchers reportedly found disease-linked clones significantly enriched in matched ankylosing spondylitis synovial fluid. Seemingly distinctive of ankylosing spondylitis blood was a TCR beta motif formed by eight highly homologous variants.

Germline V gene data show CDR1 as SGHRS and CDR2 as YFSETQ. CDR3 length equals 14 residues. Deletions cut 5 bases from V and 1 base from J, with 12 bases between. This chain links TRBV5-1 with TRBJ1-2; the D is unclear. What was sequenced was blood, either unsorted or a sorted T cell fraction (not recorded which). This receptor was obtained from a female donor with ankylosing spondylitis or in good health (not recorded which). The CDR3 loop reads CASRAASSNYGYTF. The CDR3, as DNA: TGCGCCAGCAGAGCCGCCAGCAGTAACTATGGCTACACCTTC.